Described below is a single TCR beta chain sequence and its context. Its target is not known. TRB cDNA libraries were made by UMI-labeled 5' RACE. One entry per CDR3 protein, without DNA, is what TCRdb gives after re-calling the 5' RACE reads. Its listing shows approximately 8,800 distinct CDR3 sequences. The sample belongs to a study of CXCR3-negative and CXCR3-positive naive CD8 T cells. Whole-study results and caveats: Memory cells diverged, while naive CXCR3-positive and CXCR3-negative cells had similar TRBV-TRBJ usage. Naive cells with CXCR3 showed TRB CDR3s that were more hydrophobic than those in CXCR3-negative naive cells. Surface CD5 looked about the same in the naive subsets, so the authors worked out TCR strength from TRB CDR3 properties.

The CDR3 is 13 amino acids. Germline V gives CDR1 SQVTM, CDR2 ANQGSEA. A CD45RO-CCR7+CD27+CD95- profile was what naive CD8+ T cells displayed. The chain couples TRBV29-1 to TRBJ2-3; TCRdb's D call of TRBD2 is untestable without DNA. The TCR sequence derives from a human donor in good health. Some clones in this sample may be carry-over from other donors' samples. Sequencing was performed on naive CXCR3+ CD8+ T cells from blood. As to subset: CD45RO-CCR7+CD27+CD95- naive CD8+ T cells expressing CXCR3 (TNR3+). The CDR3 is CSVEDGPLDTQYF.